Following are 6 T cell receptor beta chains from one sample sequenced in a study of identical twins. One entry per CDR3 protein, called by TCRdb with MiXCR from the 5' RACE reads. The sample contains some 500,000 distinct CDR3 sequences, more than 9% of which appear only once. This sample was also put to use in a study of yellow fever vaccine responses in identical twins.

Sequenced material: PBMCs. All receptors come from a young woman in good health.

The V call is TRBV6-1, the J call TRBJ2-5; TRBD2 matches at 11 bases. Germline V gene sequence: CDR1 MNHNS, CDR2 SASEGT. This CDR3 is built from 17 residues. V shed 7 bases and J 5 bases; nucleotides not matched to a gene: 15. This CDR3 is CASTGSSGGASWETQYF. DNA of the CDR3: TGTGCCAGCACCGGGAGTAGCGGGGGGGCCAGTTGGGAGACCCAGTACTTC.

In this sample, this clonotype turned up a few times. The chain joins TRBV10-2 to TRBJ2-7, with 8 positions matching TRBD2. Germline V gene lookup returns CDR1 WSHSY and CDR2 SAAADI. The CDR3 is 13 residues long. V shed 0 bases and J 7 bases; nucleotides not matched to a gene: 2. CDR3 loop: CASSESPGGEQYF. As DNA, the CDR3 is TGCGCCAGCAGTGAGTCTCCGGGAGGGGAGCAGTACTTC.

This clonotype has more than one count but fewer than ten. V and J are TRBV5-6 and TRBJ1-2; D call uncertain. V lost 0 bases to trimming and J lost 4 bases, with 10 bases between them. Germline V gene data show CDR1 as SGHDT and CDR2 as YYEEEE. CDR3 length: 14 residues. The CDR3 DNA reads as TGTGCCAGCAGCTTGGGTCAGCAACCCTATGGCTACACCTTC. Translation: CASSLGQQPYGYTF.

The rearrangement links TRBV7-9 to TRBJ2-1, with 11 bases matching TRBD2. The V and J ends lost 1 base and 8 bases, in that order; junction bases with no gene match: 4. Germline V gives CDR1 SEHNR, CDR2 FQNEAQ (reference sequence). This CDR3 spans 15 amino acids. CDR3 sequence reads: CASSLELAGDDEQFF. Here the CDR3 DNA reads TGTGCCAGCAGCTTAGAACTAGCGGGAGACGATGAGCAGTTCTTC. The full variable domain, in which reference TRBV7-9 and TRBJ2-1 provide the parts outside the CDR3, is DTGVSQNPRHKITKRGQNVTFRCDPISEHNRLYWYRQTLGQGPEFLTYFQNEAQLEKSRLLSDRFSAERPKGSFSTLEIQRTEQGDSAMYLCASSLELAGDDEQFFGPGTRLTVL.

This clonotype showed up just a few times. This sequence joins TRBV11-2 and TRBJ2-3; maybe TRBD2 (5 bases). The CDR3 covers 14 residues. The V gene lost 0 bases and the J gene lost 14 bases, with 18 bases spanning the gap. Germline CDR1 and CDR2: SGHAT and FQNNGV. CDR3 bases: TGTGCCAGCAGCTTAGATTGGTCCAGCGGAACGTGGTATTTT. It translates to CASSLDWSSGTWYF.

The chain recombines TRBV9 with TRBJ1-6; 9 nucleotides align to TRBD1. The length of the CDR3 is 14 residues. Germline CDR1 and CDR2: SGDLS and YYNGEE. Germline trimming cut 2 bases from V and 14 bases from J; bases unmatched to any gene: 8. DNA for the CDR3: TGTGCCAGCAGCGTGGGGACAGGGCCGAGGGCCCTCCACTTT. It encodes CASSVGTGPRALHF.